This T cell receptor (beta chain) was profiled in a study of cytomegalovirus exposure and HLA in healthy donors. Study information: Prior work identified roughly 120 million unique TCR beta sequences in some 200 million T cells.

CDR3 length: 13 amino acids. Germline V CDR1 and CDR2: SQVTM, ANQGSEA. J gave up 5 bases and V 6 bases, and 7 bases lay outside the gene matches. Turning to this clone: The target antigen is unknown.

Study-wide points: The productive fraction for most TCR beta V segments was about 87% or about 30% in an earlier analysis.

Primers for the PCR totalled 60 Vbeta and 13 Jbeta. The data were produced by immunoSEQ multiplex PCR, yet TCRdb's version contains in-frame clones alone and is incomplete. The top ten hold about 0.5% of the sample, which has 210,000 or so clones, around 80% seen once. The sample was PBMCs. The origin of this receptor is a boy younger than 18 in good health and CMV-seronegative. The chain recombines TRBV29-1 with TRBJ1-1, with 9 bases lining up with TRBD1. For the CDR3, the DNA is TGCAGCGTCCTACTAGGGACAGGGACTGAAGCTTTCTTT. Translated, it gives CSVLLGTGTEAFF.